A single TCR beta chain is shown here with its context. This clonotype was counted many times. What this receptor recognizes is not known. No per-base quality is available; no much larger clone lies one base away. Inclusive of the bounding cysteine and phenylalanine, the CDR3 is 15 residues long. Of the read, only the CDR3 DNA is kept; its 45 bases are in frame from base 1. The germline V gene provides CDR1 KGHSH and CDR2 LQKENI. The V end loses 3 bases and the J end loses 8 bases, and a stretch of 19 bases separates them. The data originate from a study of T cells after yellow fever vaccination (dated by TCRdb to between 2018 and 2021). The study in broad terms: The SMART-Seq v4 Ultra Low Input RNA kit was used to prepare libraries from fractions with low cell numbers. Blood samples were taken at several timepoints before and after primary and secondary immunization, and bulk PBMC replicates and cell subsets were isolated. To follow T-cell clones before and after primary and booster YFV17D yellow fever vaccination, bulk TCR alpha and beta repertoires were sequenced over time. Two healthy male donors, one aged 18 to 29 and one aged 30 to 40 years, made up the cohort. What the work shows at the level of the full study, not this receptor alone: The secondary T-cell response was found to be weaker but faster than the primary response, with a peak reached on day 5 rather than on day 15. Because the study included only a couple of donors, the extent to which the findings can be generalized is limited. Computational filtering was needed because FACS-sorted repertoires could contain abundant contaminating clonotypes from the bulk population. After the booster, most clones that had expanded after primary vaccination were detected again (around 96% of CD4 and more than 80% of CD8), suggesting broad maintenance of memory. A small fraction of clonotypes showed up in both the CD4 and CD8 compartments, probably as a result of convergent recombination.

The sample's treatment or condition label, decoded: live attenuated yellow fever vaccine strain. At each blood-draw timepoint, two biological replicates of bulk PBMCs were collected. PBMCs were isolated from peripheral blood using a standard Ficoll-Paque protocol. TriZol was used to extract RNA from bulk PBMCs, from CD4 and CD8 fractions, and from dextramer-positive and dextramer-negative fractions. Instrument used: Illumina NovaSeq 6000. Synthesis of TCR cDNA relied on 5'RACE template switching, a step that introduced a universal primer site along with unique molecular identifiers. cDNA synthesis was primed from both the TCR alpha and TCR beta constant segments. Library amplification used two PCR steps, and the second PCR step added sample barcodes and sequencing adapters. Sequencing of the libraries was done on either Illumina HiSeq 2500 (2x100 bp) or NovaSeq (2x150 bp). The study's own analysis went as follows. MIGEC handled demultiplexing of reads and collapsing into UMI consensus sequences, while MiXCR performed V(D)J alignment. Using edgeR on replicate PBMC samples, clonotypes were called vaccine-responding if FDR was below 0.01 and the log2 fold change was above 5 up to day 15. Each bulk clonotype received a CD4 or CD8 identity based on whether the sequenced CD4 or CD8 repertoire contained that clonotype at higher abundance. In-frame beta chains were kept once TCRdb had trimmed the public reads at Q25 with fastp and called clones with MiXCR. CDR3 protein sequences are deduplicated, and each keeps its most common genes and DNA. The V and J calls were not made by the authors but by TCRdb's processing. Here the sample has around 300,000 distinct CDR3 sequences; 4% to 5.5% occur a single time. Around 19% of the sample is in the top ten clones.

This sequence originates from a man between 18 and 35 years old who received the YFV17D yellow fever vaccine. The rearrangement joined TRBV18 to TRBJ1-2; TRBD1 is a weak D gene call, 5 bases matching. Specimen: PBMCs, collected 15 days after the yellow fever booster vaccination. The CDR3 corresponds to CASSPSVGTLGGYTF. In nucleotides, the sequence is TGTGCCAGCTCACCGTCGGTGGGGACCCTGGGAGGCTACACCTTC.